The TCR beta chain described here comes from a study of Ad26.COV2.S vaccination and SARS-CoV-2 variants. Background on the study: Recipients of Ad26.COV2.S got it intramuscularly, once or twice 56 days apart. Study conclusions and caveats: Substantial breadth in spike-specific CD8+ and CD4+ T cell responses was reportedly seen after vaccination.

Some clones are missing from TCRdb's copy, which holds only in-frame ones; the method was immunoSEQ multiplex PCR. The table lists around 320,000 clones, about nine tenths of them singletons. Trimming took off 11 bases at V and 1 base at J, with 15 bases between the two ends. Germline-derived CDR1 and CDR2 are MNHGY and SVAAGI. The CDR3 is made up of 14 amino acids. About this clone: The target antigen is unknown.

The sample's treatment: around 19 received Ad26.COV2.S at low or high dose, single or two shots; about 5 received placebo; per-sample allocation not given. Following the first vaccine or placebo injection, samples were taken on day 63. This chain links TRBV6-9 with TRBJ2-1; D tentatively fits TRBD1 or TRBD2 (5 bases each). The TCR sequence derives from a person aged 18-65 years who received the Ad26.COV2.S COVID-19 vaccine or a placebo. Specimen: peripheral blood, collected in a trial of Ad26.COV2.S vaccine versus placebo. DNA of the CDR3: TGTGCCTCTACTTTGAGGGGATCCTACAATGAGCAGTTCTTC. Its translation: CASTLRGSYNEQFF.